Following are 26 T cell receptor beta chains from one sample sequenced in a study of response to subunit inactivated influenza vaccine. MiXCR was run by TCRdb on the RT-PCR reads, yielding one entry per CDR3 protein. Among 650,000 to 800,000 distinct CDR3 sequences listed, around 13% were seen once. The material sequenced was PBMCs from blood, taken around 14 days before vaccination. These receptors came from a man aged 45 to 65 who received an inactivated influenza vaccine.

This clonotype was observed at least ten times. V gene TRBV2 combines with J gene TRBJ2-6, with D hard to call. Germline V CDR1 and CDR2: SNHLY, FYNNEI. The CDR3 is 15 residues long. V shed 1 base and J shed 2 bases, with 6 bases lying between them. The CDR3 DNA is TGTGCCAGCAGTGAAGATGCTGCTGGGGCCAACGTCCTGACTTTC. Residues: CASSEDAAGANVLTF.

V gene TRBV29-1 combines with J gene TRBJ2-7, with 7 bases that match TRBD1. The CDR3 consists of 13 residues. Germline V gene sequence: CDR1 SQVTM, CDR2 ANQGSEA. CDR3 loop: CGCSGGNSYEQYF. In nucleotides, the CDR3 is TGCGGATGCTCAGGGGGTAATTCCTACGAGCAGTACTTC.

CDR3 sequence (DNA): TGCAGTGCTAGGGAGGGACTAGCATTAAGCACAGATACGCAGTATTTT. This translates into CSAREGLALSTDTQYF. The chain carries TRBV20-1 and TRBJ2-3; TRBD2 agrees at 9 bases. The junction had 7 bases not matched to a gene; V was cut back by 3 bases and J by 0 bases. CDR1 is DFQATT, CDR2 SNEGSKA, per germline (reference sequence). CDR3 size: 16 residues.

This chain uses TRBV12-3 or TRBV12-4 with TRBJ2-4, with TRBD1 identical over 7 bases. Trimming cost V 6 bases and J 8 bases; bases outside gene matches: 7. This CDR3 has 13 residues. CDR3 protein: CASSGNRGDIQYF. The DNA for the CDR3 is TGTGCCAGCAGCGGAAACAGGGGTGACATTCAGTACTTC.

J is TRBJ2-5 and V is TRBV20-1; D remains unclear. V lost 0 bases, J lost 1 base, and 12 bases lay in between. There are 15 residues in the CDR3. CDR1 is DFQATT, CDR2 SNEGSKA, per germline (reference sequence). CDR3 loop: CSARDRLKSQETQYF. The DNA for the CDR3 is TGCAGTGCTAGAGACAGGCTCAAATCCCAAGAGACCCAGTACTTC.

This clonotype has just a few counts. The gene calls are TRBV4-3 and TRBJ2-1; D is ambiguous. This CDR3 spans 15 amino acids. Germline values: CDR1 LGHNA, CDR2 YSLEER. With 0 bases removed from V and 2 bases from J, the gap between germline ends came to 8 bases. The CDR3: CASSQDHRAYNEQFF. The CDR3, as DNA: TGCGCCAGCAGCCAAGACCACCGGGCCTACAATGAGCAGTTCTTC.

Only a few counts were recorded for this clonotype. This chain joins TRBV5-1 and TRBJ2-3, with 7 bases identical to TRBD2. V shed 4 bases and J 2 bases; nucleotides not matched to a gene: 4. CDR1 and CDR2 (germline): SGHRS, YFSETQ. The CDR3 is made up of 14 amino acids. DNA for the CDR3: TGCGCCAGCAGCCGGACTAGTCTCACAGATACGCAGTATTTT. This gives the protein CASSRTSLTDTQYF.

There are a few counts of this clonotype. Germline is not matched at one junction end, which may reflect a read error. The chain is built from TRBV7-9 and TRBJ1-6; unclear D gene. The germline gives CDR1 SEHNR, CDR2 FQNEAQ (reference sequence). The CDR3 has 15 residues. The CDR3, as DNA: TGTGCCAGCAGCCTAGCCGGAGCATGGGATTCACCCCTCCACTTT. Encoded protein: CASSLAGAWDSPLHF.

This sequence joins TRBV5-1 and TRBJ2-2; TRBD2 agrees at 10 bases. Germline CDR1 is SGHRS and CDR2 is YFSETQ. V lost 4 bases to trimming and J lost 5 bases; unmatched junction nucleotides: 5. The CDR3 spans 15 residues. CDR3 region: CASSSGRAGTGELFF. The CDR3, as DNA: TGCGCCAGCAGCAGCGGGAGGGCTGGAACCGGGGAGCTGTTTTTT.

This clonotype has just a few counts. This rearrangement joins TRBV7-9 to TRBJ1-4; D is ambiguous. CDR1 and CDR2 (germline): SEHNR, FQNEAQ (reference sequence). This CDR3 comprises 12 residues. V shed 5 bases and J shed 7 bases, with 8 bases lying between them. CDR3 sequence: CASSPDTEKLFF. The CDR3 DNA follows: TGTGCCAGCAGCCCAGACACTGAAAAACTGTTTTTT.

This clonotype was seen more than once but under ten times. CDR3 sequence: CSARDRGLGEKLFF. CDR3 coding DNA: TGCAGTGCTAGAGACAGGGGTTTAGGTGAAAAACTGTTTTTT. The chain has TRBV20-1 and TRBJ1-4; maybe TRBD1 (6 bases). The CDR3 loop spans 14 amino acids. The V end lost 0 bases, the J end lost 7 bases, and 12 bases lay between the germline ends. Germline CDR1 DFQATT, CDR2 SNEGSKA (reference sequence).

Only a few counts were recorded for this clonotype. The chain is built from TRBV20-1 and TRBJ2-3; TRBD2 might be the D (5 bases). V was cut by 2 bases and J by 6 bases, with 9 bases left in between. From germline, CDR1 is DFQATT and CDR2 SNEGSKA (reference sequence). The CDR3 is 12 amino acids. CDR3 region: CSARTPGDTQYF. In DNA, the CDR3 is TGCAGTGCTAGAACCCCGGGGGATACGCAGTATTTT.

The V call is TRBV4-2, the J call TRBJ1-5; no definite D call. CDR3 length: 15 residues. Germline lookup yields CDR1 LGHNA and CDR2 YNFKEQ. The V end was cut by 1 base, the J end by 0 bases, with 7 bases between. The CDR3 sequence is CASSQVGNSNQPQHF. In nucleotides, the CDR3 is TGTGCCAGCAGCCAAGTTGGGAATAGCAATCAGCCCCAGCATTTT.

The V and J genes are TRBV6-2 or TRBV6-3 and TRBJ2-7; 9 positions match TRBD2. This CDR3 contains 18 residues. CDR1 and CDR2 (germline): MNHEY, SVGEGT. V gave up 6 bases and J gave up 0 bases; unmatched junction bases: 15. CDR3 sequence: CASSPGRTSANFSYEQYF. CDR3 coding DNA: TGTGCCAGCAGCCCCGGGAGGACTAGCGCGAACTTCTCCTACGAGCAGTACTTC.

This clonotype was detected only a few times. The rearrangement joins TRBV7-2 to TRBJ2-5; 7 nucleotides match TRBD1. Germline lookup yields CDR1 SGHTA and CDR2 FQGNSA. The CDR3 is 14 amino acids. With 5 bases clipped from V and 5 bases from J, the junction kept 8 bases outside the gene matches. CDR3 sequence (DNA): TGTGCCAGCAGCGGGGCGAGGGGGCGGGAGACCCAGTACTTC. Amino acid sequence: CASSGARGRETQYF.

This clonotype was counted a few times. V gene TRBV5-1 combines with J gene TRBJ2-5; tentative D call: TRBD1 (6 bases). The length of the CDR3 is 11 residues. CDR1 is SGHRS, CDR2 YFSETQ, per germline. Trimming took off 6 bases at V and 3 bases at J, with 6 bases between the two ends. CDR3 region: CASKGEETQYF. CDR3 bases: TGCGCCAGCAAGGGGGAAGAGACCCAGTACTTC.

This clonotype showed up many times. The CDR3: CASSQSKTGSGMTQYF. CDR3 DNA sequence: TGTGCCAGCAGCCAGAGTAAGACAGGGTCCGGGATGACCCAGTACTTC. V and J are TRBV14 and TRBJ2-5, with 7 bases lining up with TRBD1. J was trimmed by 7 bases and V by 3 bases; bases with no gene match: 14. Per the germline V gene, CDR1 is SGHDN and CDR2 is FVKESK. The CDR3 is 16 residues long.

The chain recombines TRBV20-1 with TRBJ2-1, with 7 nucleotides matching TRBD2. Trimming at V came to 7 bases and at J to 4 bases, leaving 13 bases not matched to a gene. The CDR3 contains 15 residues. Germline lookup yields CDR1 DFQATT and CDR2 SNEGSKA (reference sequence). The CDR3 nucleotides read TGCAGTGGAGCGGGCGGGGGTGGGATTTACAATGAGCAGTTCTTC. Protein: CSGAGGGGIYNEQFF.

This sequence joins TRBV10-3 and TRBJ2-2, with D possibly matching TRBD1 (6 bases). The CDR3 spans 16 residues. Trimming removed 6 bases at V and 0 bases at J, with 14 bases between. Germline V gene lookup returns CDR1 ENHRY and CDR2 SYGVKD. The CDR3 DNA sequence: TGTGCCATCAGCGAGACAGGACCGCCGAACACCGGGGAGCTGTTTTTT. Protein product: CAISETGPPNTGELFF.

This clonotype showed up just once. The junction shows a germline mismatch at one end, possibly a read error. This rearrangement joins TRBV20-1 to TRBJ2-1; TRBD2 matches 11 bases. CDR3 length: 18 amino acids. Germline loops: CDR1 DFQATT, CDR2 SNEGSKA (reference sequence). CDR3 amino acids: CCARDPTLTSGSIYEQFF. CDR3 nucleotide sequence: TGCTGTGCTAGAGATCCGACACTCACTAGCGGGAGTATCTATGAGCAGTTCTTC.

This clonotype was observed at least ten times. The chain carries TRBV20-1 and TRBJ2-3; maybe TRBD1 (5 bases). The CDR3 is 16 residues long. Germline loops: CDR1 DFQATT, CDR2 SNEGSKA (reference sequence). V was shortened by 2 bases and J by 4 bases, with 19 bases between the two germline ends. This CDR3 reads CSARIRGVRVSDTQYF. CDR3 nucleotide sequence: TGCAGTGCTAGAATTAGGGGTGTTCGTGTGTCAGATACGCAGTATTTT.

V gene TRBV21-1 combines with J gene TRBJ2-7; no check of the table's D call, TRBD2, against the DNA was made. TRBV21-1 is a pseudogene. The CDR3 length is 14 residues. CDR3 DNA: TGTGCCAGCAGCATTCTAGCGGGCCCCTACGAGCAGTACTTC. Protein product: CASSILAGPYEQYF.

The chain employs TRBV11-2 and TRBJ2-1; perhaps TRBD2 as D (6 bases). The CDR3 consists of 15 residues. The germline V and J ends were trimmed by 5 bases and 6 bases, with 17 bases remaining between them. In germline, CDR1 is SGHAT, CDR2 FQNNGV. CDR3 region: CASSQPGWGVNEQFF. In DNA form, the CDR3 reads TGTGCCAGCAGCCAGCCAGGTTGGGGGGTCAATGAGCAGTTCTTC. Based on the CDR3 plus reference TRBV11-2 and TRBJ2-1, the full variable domain is EAGVAQSPRYKIIEKRQSVAFWCNPISGHATLYWYQQILGQGPKLLIQFQNNGVVDDSQLPKDRFSAERLKGVDSTLKIQPAKLEDSAVYLCASSQPGWGVNEQFFGPGTRLTVL.

This clonotype was seen only a few times. The chain joins TRBV20-1 to TRBJ1-1; maybe TRBD1 (6 bases). This CDR3 region has 13 residues. V lost 5 bases to trimming and J lost 0 bases, with 10 bases between them. Germline loops: CDR1 DFQATT, CDR2 SNEGSKA (reference sequence). The CDR3 is CSAVRGLNTEAFF. The CDR3 DNA reads as TGCAGTGCTGTCAGGGGACTGAACACTGAAGCTTTCTTT.

For the CDR3, the DNA is TGTGCCAGCAGCTTCTGGGGGGGAGAGACCCAGTACTTC. It specifies CASSFWGGETQYF. V usage is TRBV7-9 and J usage is TRBJ2-5; 7 bases line up with TRBD2. The V segment lost 3 bases and the J segment 4 bases; nucleotides outside the gene matches: 2. Germline loops: CDR1 SEHNR, CDR2 FQNEAQ (reference sequence). CDR3 length equals 13 residues. Full variable domain (remainder filled in from reference TRBV7-9 and TRBJ2-5): DTGVSQNPRHKITKRGQNVTFRCDPISEHNRLYWYRQTLGQGPEFLTYFQNEAQLEKSRLLSDRFSAERPKGSFSTLEIQRTEQGDSAMYLCASSFWGGETQYFGPGTRLLVL.

This chain connects TRBV6-1 to TRBJ2-7, with D maybe TRBD1 (5 bases). V lost 4 bases and J lost 6, with 13 bases in between. This CDR3 has 13 amino acids. Germline values: CDR1 MNHNS, CDR2 SASEGT. This CDR3 reads CASSVRGWSEQYF. The CDR3 coding sequence is TGTGCCAGCAGTGTAAGGGGTTGGTCCGAGCAGTACTTC.